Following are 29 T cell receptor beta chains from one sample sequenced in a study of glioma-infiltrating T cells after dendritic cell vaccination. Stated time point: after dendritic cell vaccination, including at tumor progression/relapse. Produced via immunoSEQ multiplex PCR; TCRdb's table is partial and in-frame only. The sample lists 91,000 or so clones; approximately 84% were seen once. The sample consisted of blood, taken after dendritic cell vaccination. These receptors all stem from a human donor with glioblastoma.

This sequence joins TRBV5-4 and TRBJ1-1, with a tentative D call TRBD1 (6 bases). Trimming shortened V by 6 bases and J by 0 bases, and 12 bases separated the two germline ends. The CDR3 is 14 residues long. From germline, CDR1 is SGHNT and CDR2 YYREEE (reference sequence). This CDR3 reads CASTHRAMNTEAFF. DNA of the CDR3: TGTGCCAGCACCCACAGGGCGATGAACACTGAAGCTTTCTTT.

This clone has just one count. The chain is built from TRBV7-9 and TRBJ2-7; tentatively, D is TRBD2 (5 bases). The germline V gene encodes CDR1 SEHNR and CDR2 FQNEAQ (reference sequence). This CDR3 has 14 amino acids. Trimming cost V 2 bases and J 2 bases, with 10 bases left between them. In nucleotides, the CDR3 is TGTGCCAGCAGCTTATCCGGGATGACCTACGAGCAGTACTTC. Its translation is CASSLSGMTYEQYF. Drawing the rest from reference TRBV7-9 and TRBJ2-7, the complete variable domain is DTGVSQNPRHKITKRGQNVTFRCDPISEHNRLYWYRQTLGQGPEFLTYFQNEAQLEKSRLLSDRFSAERPKGSFSTLEIQRTEQGDSAMYLCASSLSGMTYEQYFGPGTRLTVT.

The CDR3 sequence is CASGAGTGSRETQYF. CDR3 nucleotide sequence: TGTGCCAGCGGCGCGGGGACAGGGAGTCGGGAGACCCAGTACTTC. The chain carries TRBV9 and TRBJ2-5; TRBD1 matches at 9 bases. The CDR3 consists of 15 residues. Looked up from germline, CDR1 is SGDLS and CDR2 is YYNGEE. Trimming at V came to 7 bases and at J to 5 bases, leaving 12 bases not matched to a gene.

CDR3 amino acids: CASSKPGLAVTQETQYF. The CDR3 coding sequence is TGTGCCAGCAGCAAACCCGGACTAGCGGTGACTCAAGAGACCCAGTACTTC. The chain recombines TRBV14 with TRBJ2-5; TRBD2 agrees at 10 bases. The CDR3 has 17 residues. The J segment lost 2 bases and the V segment lost 5 bases, leaving 11 bases of the junction unmatched. Germline assignment: CDR1 SGHDN and CDR2 FVKESK.

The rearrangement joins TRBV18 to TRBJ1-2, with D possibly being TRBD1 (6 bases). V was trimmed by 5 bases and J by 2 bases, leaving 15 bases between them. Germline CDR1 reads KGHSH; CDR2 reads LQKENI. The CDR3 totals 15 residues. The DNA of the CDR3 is TGTGCCAGCTCAGAAAACAGGGTCGGAAACTATGGCTACACCTTC. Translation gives CASSENRVGNYGYTF.

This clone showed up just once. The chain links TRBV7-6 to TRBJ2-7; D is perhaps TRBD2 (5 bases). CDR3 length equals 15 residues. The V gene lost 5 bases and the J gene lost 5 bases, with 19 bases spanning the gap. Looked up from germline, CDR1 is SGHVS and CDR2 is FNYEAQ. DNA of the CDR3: TGTGCCAGCAGCCCCGGGGTACTAGATACCGACGAGCAGTACTTC. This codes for CASSPGVLDTDEQYF.

The CDR3 is CASSHSSVTYEQYF. Written as DNA, the CDR3 is TGTGCCAGCAGCCACTCAAGCGTTACCTACGAGCAGTACTTC. This chain links TRBV11-2 with TRBJ2-7, with D uncertain. Germline V gives CDR1 SGHAT, CDR2 FQNNGV. Trimming took 5 bases from V and 2 from J, leaving 13 bases between them. The CDR3 is 14 residues long.

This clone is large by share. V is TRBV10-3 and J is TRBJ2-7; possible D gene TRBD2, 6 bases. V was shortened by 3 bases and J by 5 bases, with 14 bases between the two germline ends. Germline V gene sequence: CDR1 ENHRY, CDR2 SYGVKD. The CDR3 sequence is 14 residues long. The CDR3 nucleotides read TGTGCCATCAGTGACGGAGGGACTCTGAACGAGCAGTACTTC. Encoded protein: CAISDGGTLNEQYF.

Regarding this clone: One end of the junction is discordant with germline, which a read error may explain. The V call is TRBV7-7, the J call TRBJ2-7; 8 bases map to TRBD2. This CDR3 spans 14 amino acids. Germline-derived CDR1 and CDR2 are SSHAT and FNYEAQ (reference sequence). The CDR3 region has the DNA TGTGCTAGCAGCCCCGGACTAGCACCCTACGAGCAGTACTTC. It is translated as CASSPGLAPYEQYF. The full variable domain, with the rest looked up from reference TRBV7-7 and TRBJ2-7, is GAGVSQSPRYKVTKRGQDVTLRCDPISSHATLYWYQQALGQGPEFLTYFNYEAQPDKSGLPSDRFSAERPEGSISTLTIQRTEQRDSAMYRCASSPGLAPYEQYFGPGTRLTVT.

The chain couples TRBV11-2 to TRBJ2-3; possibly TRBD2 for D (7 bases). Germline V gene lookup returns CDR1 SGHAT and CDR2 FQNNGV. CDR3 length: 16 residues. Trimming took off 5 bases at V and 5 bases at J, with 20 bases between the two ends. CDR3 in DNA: TGTGCCAGCAGCATGATAGGGGGGGCCACGGGAGATACGCAGTATTTT. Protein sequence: CASSMIGGATGDTQYF.

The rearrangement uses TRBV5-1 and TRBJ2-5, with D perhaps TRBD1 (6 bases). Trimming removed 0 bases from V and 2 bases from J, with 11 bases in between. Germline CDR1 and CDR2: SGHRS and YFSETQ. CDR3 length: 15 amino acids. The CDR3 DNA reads TGCGCCAGCAGCTTGGCCCAGGGGATACAAGAGACCCAGTACTTC. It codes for CASSLAQGIQETQYF.

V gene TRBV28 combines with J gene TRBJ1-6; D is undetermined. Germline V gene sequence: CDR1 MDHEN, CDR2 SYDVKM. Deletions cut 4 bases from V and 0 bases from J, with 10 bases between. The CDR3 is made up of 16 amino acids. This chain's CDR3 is CASSSQLSSYNSPLHF. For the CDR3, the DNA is TGTGCCAGCAGTTCGCAATTGAGCTCCTATAATTCACCCCTCCACTTT.

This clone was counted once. The CDR3 loop is CASSYLPGQGYGYTF. CDR3 in DNA: TGTGCCAGCAGTTACTTACCGGGACAGGGCTATGGCTACACCTTC. The chain links TRBV6-6 to TRBJ1-2; 9 bases align to TRBD1. Germline loops: CDR1 MNHNY, CDR2 SVGAGI (reference sequence). CDR3 length: 15 amino acids. V lost 1 base and J lost 4; bases outside the gene matches: 4.

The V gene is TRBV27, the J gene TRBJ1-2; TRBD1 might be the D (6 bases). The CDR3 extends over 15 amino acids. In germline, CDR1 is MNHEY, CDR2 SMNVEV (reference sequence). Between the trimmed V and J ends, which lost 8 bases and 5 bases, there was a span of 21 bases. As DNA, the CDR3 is TGTGCCAGCGCTCTCGGGGGGGCGGGATATTATGGCTACACCTTC. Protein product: CASALGGAGYYGYTF.

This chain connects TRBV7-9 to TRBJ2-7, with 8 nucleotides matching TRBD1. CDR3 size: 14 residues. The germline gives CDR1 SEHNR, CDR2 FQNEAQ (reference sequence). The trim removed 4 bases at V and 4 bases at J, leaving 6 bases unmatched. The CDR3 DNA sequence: TGTGCCAGCAGCTCGGACAGGGTTGAGTACGAGCAGTACTTC. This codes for CASSSDRVEYEQYF.

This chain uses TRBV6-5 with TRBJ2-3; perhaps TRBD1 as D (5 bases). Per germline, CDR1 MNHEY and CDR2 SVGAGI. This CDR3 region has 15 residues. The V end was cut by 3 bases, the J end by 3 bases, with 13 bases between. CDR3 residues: CASSYGAGRTDTQYF. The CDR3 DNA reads TGTGCCAGCAGTTATGGGGCAGGGCGTACAGATACGCAGTATTTT.

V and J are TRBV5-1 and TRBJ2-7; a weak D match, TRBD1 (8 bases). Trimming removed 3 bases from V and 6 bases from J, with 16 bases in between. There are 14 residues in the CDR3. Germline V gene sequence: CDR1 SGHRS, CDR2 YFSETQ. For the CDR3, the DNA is TGCGCCAGCAGCTACGAGGACAGGGAGGGCGAGCAGTACTTC. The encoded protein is CASSYEDREGEQYF.

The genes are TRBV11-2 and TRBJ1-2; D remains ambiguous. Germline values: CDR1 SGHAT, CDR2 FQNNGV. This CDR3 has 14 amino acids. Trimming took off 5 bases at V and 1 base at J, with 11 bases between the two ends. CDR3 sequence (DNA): TGTGCCAGCAGCCCTTATGGCCGTAACTATGGCTACACCTTC. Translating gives CASSPYGRNYGYTF.

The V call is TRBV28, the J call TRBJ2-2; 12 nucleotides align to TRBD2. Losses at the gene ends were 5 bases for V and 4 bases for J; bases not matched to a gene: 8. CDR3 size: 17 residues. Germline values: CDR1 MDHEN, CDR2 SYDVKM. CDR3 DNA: TGTGCCAGCAGTGGACCGCGACTAGCGGGGGCCACCGGGGAGCTGTTTTTT. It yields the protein CASSGPRLAGATGELFF.

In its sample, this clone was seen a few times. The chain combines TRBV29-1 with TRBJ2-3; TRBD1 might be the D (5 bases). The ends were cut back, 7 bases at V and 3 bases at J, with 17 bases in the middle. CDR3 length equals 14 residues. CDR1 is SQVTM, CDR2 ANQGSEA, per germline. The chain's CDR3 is CSAPDREWTDTQYF. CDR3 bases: TGCAGCGCTCCCGACAGAGAGTGGACAGATACGCAGTATTTT.

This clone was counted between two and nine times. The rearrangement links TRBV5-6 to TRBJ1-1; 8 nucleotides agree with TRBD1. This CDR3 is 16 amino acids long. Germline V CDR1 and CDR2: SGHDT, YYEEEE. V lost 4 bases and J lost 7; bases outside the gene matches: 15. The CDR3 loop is CASSTPGTGTYGEAFF. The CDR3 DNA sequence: TGTGCCAGCAGCACCCCCGGGACAGGAACATATGGTGAAGCTTTCTTT.

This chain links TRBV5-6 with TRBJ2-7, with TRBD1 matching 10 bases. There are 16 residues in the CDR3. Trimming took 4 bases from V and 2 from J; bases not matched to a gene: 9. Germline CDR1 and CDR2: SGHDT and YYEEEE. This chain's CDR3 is CASSRRGGQGTYEQYF. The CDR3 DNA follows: TGTGCCAGCAGCAGACGAGGGGGACAGGGGACCTACGAGCAGTACTTC.

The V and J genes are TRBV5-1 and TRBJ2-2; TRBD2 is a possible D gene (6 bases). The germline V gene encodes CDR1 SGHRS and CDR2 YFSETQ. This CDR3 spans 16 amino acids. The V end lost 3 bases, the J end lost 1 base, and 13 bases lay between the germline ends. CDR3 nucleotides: TGCGCCAGCAGCTCATTAGGGCGGGAGAACACCGGGGAGCTGTTTTTT. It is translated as CASSSLGRENTGELFF.

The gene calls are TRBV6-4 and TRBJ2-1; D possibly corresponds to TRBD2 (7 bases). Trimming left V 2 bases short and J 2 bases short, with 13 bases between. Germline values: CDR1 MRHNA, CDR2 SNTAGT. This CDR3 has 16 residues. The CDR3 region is CASSDVGGTTYNEQFF. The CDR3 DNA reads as TGTGCCAGCAGTGACGTGGGAGGGACAACCTACAATGAGCAGTTCTTC.

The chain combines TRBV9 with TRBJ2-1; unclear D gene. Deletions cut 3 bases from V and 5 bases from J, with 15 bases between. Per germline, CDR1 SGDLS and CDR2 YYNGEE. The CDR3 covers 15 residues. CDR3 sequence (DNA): TGTGCCAGCAGCGCTACCCCAAACCCCGACAATGAGCAGTTCTTC. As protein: CASSATPNPDNEQFF.

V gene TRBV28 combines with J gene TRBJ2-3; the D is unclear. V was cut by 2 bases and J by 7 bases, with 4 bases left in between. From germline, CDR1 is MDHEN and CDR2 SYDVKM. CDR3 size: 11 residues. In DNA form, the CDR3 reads TGTGCCAGCAGTTTAGGCTATACGCAGTATTTT. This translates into CASSLGYTQYF.

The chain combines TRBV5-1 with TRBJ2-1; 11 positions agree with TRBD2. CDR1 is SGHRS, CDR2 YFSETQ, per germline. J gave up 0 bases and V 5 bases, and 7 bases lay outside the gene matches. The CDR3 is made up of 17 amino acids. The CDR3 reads CASRRSTSGSSYNEQFF. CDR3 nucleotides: TGCGCCAGCAGGCGGAGTACTAGCGGGAGCTCCTACAATGAGCAGTTCTTC.

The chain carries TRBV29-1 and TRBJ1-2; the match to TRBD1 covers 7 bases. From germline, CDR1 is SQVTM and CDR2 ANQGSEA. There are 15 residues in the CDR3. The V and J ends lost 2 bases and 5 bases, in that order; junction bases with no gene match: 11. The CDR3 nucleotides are TGCAGCGTTGAAACGTACACAGGGGCCGGGTATGGCTACACCTTC. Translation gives CSVETYTGAGYGYTF.

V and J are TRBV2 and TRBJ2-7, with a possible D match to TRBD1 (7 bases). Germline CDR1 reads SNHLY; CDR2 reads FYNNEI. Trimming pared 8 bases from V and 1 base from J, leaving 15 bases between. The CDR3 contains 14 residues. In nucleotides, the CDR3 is TGTGCCAGCCTCAGGGGGGCCCTTTCCTACGAGCAGTACTTC. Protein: CASLRGALSYEQYF.